Listed below are T cell receptor beta chains from one sample, sequenced in a study of neurological immune-mediated disorders. MiXCR, applied by TCRdb to the 5' RACE reads, yields one record per CDR3 protein. The data show about 48,000 distinct CDR3 sequences, with more than 20% seen just once and 20% to 25% held by the top ten. The sequencing sample was made of PBMCs. All receptors come from a woman in her seventies in good health. Each CDR3 is given with its conserved first and last residue. The D gene is left open where the match is weak. Size tells how often a clone was seen (once, few, many) or the class of an expanded clone, and some rows leave it out.

j_call d_call v_call clone_size cdr3_aa cdr3_nt
TRBJ2-1 TRBD2 TRBV20-1 many CSARRAGGSDEQFF TGCAGTGCTAGGAGGGCGGGAGGGTCGGATGAGCAGTTCTTC
TRBJ1-6 NA TRBV6-6 many CASSPDKTYNSPLHF TGTGCCAGCAGCCCGGATAAGACCTATAATTCACCCCTCCACTTT
TRBJ2-7 NA TRBV27 many CARLTWRTREQYF TGTGCCAGGCTAACATGGAGGACGCGCGAGCAGTACTTC
TRBJ2-7 TRBD1 TRBV27 many CASHGWRQGVSYEQYF TGTGCCAGCCATGGTTGGCGACAGGGGGTATCCTACGAGCAGTACTTC
TRBJ2-7 NA TRBV5-1 many CASRDGISYEQYF TGCGCCAGCAGGGACGGTATTTCCTACGAGCAGTACTTC
TRBJ1-2 NA TRBV7-2 NA CASSLVSSYYTF TGTGCCAGCAGCTTAGTTTCTAGCTATTACACCTTC
TRBJ2-3 TRBD1 TRBV20-1 many CSAPRDRADTQYF TGCAGTGCTCCGCGGGACAGGGCAGATACGCAGTATTTT
TRBJ1-1 NA TRBV20-1 many CSARDLGGTLNTEAFF TGCAGTGCTAGAGATCTCGGGGGAACACTGAACACTGAAGCTTTCTTT
TRBJ2-2 NA TRBV6-5 many CASSYSKVAANTGELFF TGTGCCAGCAGTTACTCGAAGGTAGCGGCGAACACCGGGGAGCTGTTTTTT
TRBJ1-5 TRBD1 TRBV15 many CATSAWTGRDQPQHF TGTGCCACCAGTGCGTGGACAGGTAGGGATCAGCCCCAGCATTTT
TRBJ1-2 NA TRBV15 many CATSRDWGNYGYTF TGTGCCACCAGCAGAGATTGGGGTAACTATGGCTACACCTTC
TRBJ1-2 NA TRBV6-5 many CASSSLGGYGYTF TGTGCCAGCAGTTCCTTAGGGGGTTATGGCTACACCTTC
TRBJ2-1 TRBD2 TRBV7-9 NA CASSLALGGTYNEQFF TGTGCCAGCAGCTTAGCGCTGGGGGGGACCTACAATGAGCAGTTCTTC
TRBJ2-7 TRBD1 TRBV7-2 NA CASRGQGYEQYF TGTGCCAGCAGGGGACAGGGCTACGAGCAGTACTTC
TRBJ1-3 NA TRBV15 many CATSGGTLGNTIYF TGTGCCACGTCGGGCGGCACCCTGGGAAACACCATATATTTT
TRBJ1-1 NA TRBV12-3/TRBV12-4 many CASSLQGNTEAFF TGTGCCAGCAGTTTGCAGGGTAACACTGAAGCTTTCTTT
TRBJ2-7 NA TRBV6-1 many CASSEGGTYEQYF TGTGCCAGCAGTGAAGGGGGGACCTACGAGCAGTACTTC
TRBJ2-7 NA TRBV28 many CASSPPRQGRPYEQYF TGTGCCAGCAGTCCACCAAGGCAGGGCCGGCCCTACGAGCAGTACTTC
TRBJ2-6 NA TRBV20-1 many CSADRTGANVLTF TGCAGTGCTGACAGAACTGGGGCCAACGTCCTGACTTTC
TRBJ2-3 NA TRBV7-8 few CASSSAGWTQYF TGTGCCAGCAGCTCGGCAGGGTGGACGCAGTATTTT
TRBJ1-5 NA TRBV20-1 NA CSASTGGRLNQPQHF TGCAGTGCTAGTACTGGCGGGAGGCTCAATCAGCCCCAGCATTTT
TRBJ2-3 NA TRBV29-1 many CSVDVVGWETQYF TGCAGCGTTGATGTGGTAGGCTGGGAGACGCAGTATTTT
TRBJ1-3 NA TRBV28 many CASSSGVAGNTIYF TGTGCCAGCAGTTCGGGAGTAGCTGGAAACACCATATATTTT
TRBJ2-7 NA TRBV5-1 NA CASPSWAESSYEQYF TGCGCCAGCCCCTCCTGGGCGGAATCCTCCTACGAGCAGTACTTC
TRBJ2-2 NA TRBV9 NA CASSNSKLDPNTGELFF TGTGCCAGCAGCAACTCCAAACTAGACCCGAACACCGGGGAGCTGTTTTTT
TRBJ2-3 NA TRBV18 NA CASSPPGGVKQYF TGTGCCAGCTCACCACCTGGCGGGGTCAAGCAGTATTTT
TRBJ1-5 NA TRBV19 NA CASSPQVGPMAQHF TGTGCCAGTAGCCCCCAGGTTGGGCCGATGGCCCAGCATTTT
TRBJ1-1 NA TRBV12-3/TRBV12-4 NA CASSFTGGATEAFF TGTGCCAGCAGTTTTACCGGGGGGGCCACTGAAGCTTTCTTT
TRBJ2-1 TRBD1 TRBV20-1 NA CSGLPGQDNEQFF TGCAGTGGCCTCCCGGGACAGGACAATGAGCAGTTCTTC
TRBJ2-5 NA TRBV10-3 many CAISEGTSVLETQYF TGTGCCATCAGTGAGGGGACATCCGTTCTAGAGACCCAGTACTTC
TRBJ2-7 NA TRBV6-2/TRBV6-3 many CASSKQGSGEQYF TGTGCCAGCAGTAAACAGGGTTCGGGCGAGCAGTACTTC
TRBJ2-5 NA TRBV11-1 many CASTLGLATQETQYF TGTGCCAGCACCTTGGGGCTAGCGACTCAAGAGACCCAGTACTTC
TRBJ1-4 NA TRBV20-1 once CSARPTVYATNEKLFF TGCAGTGCTAGACCCACGGTATATGCAACTAATGAAAAACTGTTTTTT
TRBJ1-1 TRBD1 TRBV10-3 many CAISERDRGRTEAFF TGTGCCATCAGTGAGCGGGACAGGGGTCGGACTGAAGCTTTCTTT
TRBJ2-3 NA TRBV6-5 many CASSYSSGFSYTQYF TGTGCCAGCAGTTACTCCTCCGGGTTCTCCTATACGCAGTATTTT